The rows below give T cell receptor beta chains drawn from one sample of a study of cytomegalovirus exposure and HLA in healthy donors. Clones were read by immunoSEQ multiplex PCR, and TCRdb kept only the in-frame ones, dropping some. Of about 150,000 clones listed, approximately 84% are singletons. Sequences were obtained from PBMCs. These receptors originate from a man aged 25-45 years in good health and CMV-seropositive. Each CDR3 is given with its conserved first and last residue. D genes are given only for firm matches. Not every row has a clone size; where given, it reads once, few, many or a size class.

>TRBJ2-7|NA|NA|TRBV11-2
CASSPSWGPSYEQYF
TGTGCCAGCAGCCCGTCGTGGGGGCCCTCCTACGAGCAGTACTTC
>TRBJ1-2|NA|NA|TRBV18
CASSPPGGLEVYGYTF
TGTGCCAGCTCACCCCCGGGGGGGCTCGAGGTCTATGGCTACACCTTC
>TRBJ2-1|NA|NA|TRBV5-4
CASSRGRIFNEQFF
TGTGCCAGCAGCCGAGGGCGGATCTTTAATGAGCAGTTCTTC
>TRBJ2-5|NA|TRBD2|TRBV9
CASSPGLAGPLGETQYF
TGTGCCAGCAGCCCTGGACTAGCGGGGCCCCTGGGAGAGACCCAGTACTTC
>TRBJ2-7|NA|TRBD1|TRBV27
CASRDRGSYEQYF
TGTGCCAGTAGGGACAGGGGGTCCTACGAGCAGTACTTC
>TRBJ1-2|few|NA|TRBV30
CASKGVGYGYTF
TGTGCCTCCAAGGGGGTGGGGTATGGCTACACCTTC
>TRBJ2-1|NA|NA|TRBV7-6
CASSLWGQGNHEQFF
TGTGCCAGCAGCCTATGGGGGCAGGGAAACCATGAGCAGTTCTTC
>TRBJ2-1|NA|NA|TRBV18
CASSPSTEGGGNEQFF
TGTGCCAGCTCACCATCTACGGAGGGGGGGGGTAATGAGCAGTTCTTC
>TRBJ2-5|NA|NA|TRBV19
CASSITPGETQYF
TGTGCCAGTAGTATTACCCCAGGGGAGACCCAGTACTTC
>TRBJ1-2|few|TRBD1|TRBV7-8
CASSMNQGAVGYTF
TGTGCCAGCAGCATGAACCAGGGGGCGGTTGGCTACACCTTC
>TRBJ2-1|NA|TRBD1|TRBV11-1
CASSQGTGGRSSYNEQFF
TGTGCCAGCAGCCAGGGGACAGGGGGTAGAAGCTCCTACAATGAGCAGTTCTTC